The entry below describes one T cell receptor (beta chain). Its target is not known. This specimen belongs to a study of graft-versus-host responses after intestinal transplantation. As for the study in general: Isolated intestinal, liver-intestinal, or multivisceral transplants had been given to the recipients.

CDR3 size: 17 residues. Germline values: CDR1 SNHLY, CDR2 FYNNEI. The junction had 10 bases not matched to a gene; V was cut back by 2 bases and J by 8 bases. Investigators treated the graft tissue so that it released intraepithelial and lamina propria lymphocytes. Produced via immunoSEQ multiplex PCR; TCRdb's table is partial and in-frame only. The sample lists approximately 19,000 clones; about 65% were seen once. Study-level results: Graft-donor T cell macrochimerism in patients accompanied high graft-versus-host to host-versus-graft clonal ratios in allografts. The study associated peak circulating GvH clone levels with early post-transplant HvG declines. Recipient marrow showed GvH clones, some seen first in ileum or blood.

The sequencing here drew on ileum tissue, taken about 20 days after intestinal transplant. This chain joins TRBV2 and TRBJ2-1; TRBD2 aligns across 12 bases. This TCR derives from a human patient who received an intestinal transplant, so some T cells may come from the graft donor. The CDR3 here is CASSEWLAGGLIYEQFF. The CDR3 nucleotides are TGTGCCAGCAGTGAATGGCTAGCGGGAGGGCTGATCTATGAGCAGTTCTTC. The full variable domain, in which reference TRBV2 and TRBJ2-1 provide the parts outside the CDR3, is EPEVTQTPSHQVTQMGQEVILRCVPISNHLYFYWYRQILGQKVEFLVSFYNNEISEKSEIFDDQFSVERPDGSNFTLKIRSTKLEDSAMYFCASSEWLAGGLIYEQFFGPGTRLTVL.